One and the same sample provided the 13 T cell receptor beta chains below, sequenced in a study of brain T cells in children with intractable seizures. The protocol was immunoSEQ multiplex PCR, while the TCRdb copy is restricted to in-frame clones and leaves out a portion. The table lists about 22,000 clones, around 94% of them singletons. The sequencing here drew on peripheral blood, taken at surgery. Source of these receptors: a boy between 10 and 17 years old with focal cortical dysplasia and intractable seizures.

CDR3 region: CASSLARVLFNEQFF. CDR3 nucleotides: TGTGCCAGCAGCTTAGCTAGGGTTCTATTCAATGAGCAGTTCTTC. J is TRBJ2-1 and V is TRBV11-2; no clear D gene. The CDR3 contains 15 residues. V lost 1 base, J lost 6 bases, and 13 bases lay in between. In germline, CDR1 is SGHAT, CDR2 FQNNGV.

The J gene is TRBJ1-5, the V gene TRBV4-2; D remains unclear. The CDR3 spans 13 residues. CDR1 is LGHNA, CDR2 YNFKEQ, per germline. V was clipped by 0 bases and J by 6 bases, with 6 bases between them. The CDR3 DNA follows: TGTGCCAGCAGCCAAGATGACGGTCAGCCCCAGCATTTT. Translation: CASSQDDGQPQHF.

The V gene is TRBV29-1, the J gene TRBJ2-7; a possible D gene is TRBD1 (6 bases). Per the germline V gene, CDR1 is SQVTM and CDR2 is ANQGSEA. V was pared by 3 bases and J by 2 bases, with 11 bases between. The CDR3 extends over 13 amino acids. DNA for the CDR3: TGCAGCGTTGAGACAGGACCAACCTACGAGCAGTACTTC. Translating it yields CSVETGPTYEQYF.

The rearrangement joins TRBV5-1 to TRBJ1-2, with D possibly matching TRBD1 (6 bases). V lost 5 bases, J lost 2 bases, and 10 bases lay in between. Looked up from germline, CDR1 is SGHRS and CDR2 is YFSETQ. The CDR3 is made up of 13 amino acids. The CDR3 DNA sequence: TGCGCCAGCAGAGGACAGCAAAACTATGGCTACACCTTC. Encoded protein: CASRGQQNYGYTF.

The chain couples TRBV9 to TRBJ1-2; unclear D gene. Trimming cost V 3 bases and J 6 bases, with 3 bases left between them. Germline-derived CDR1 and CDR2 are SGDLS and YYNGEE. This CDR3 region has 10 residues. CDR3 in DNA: TGTGCCAGCAGCGGCGATGGCTACACCTTC. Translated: CASSGDGYTF. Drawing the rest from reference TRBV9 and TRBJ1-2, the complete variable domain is DSGVTQTPKHLITATGQRVTLRCSPRSGDLSVYWYQQSLDQGLQFLIQYYNGEERAKGNILERFSAQQFPDLHSELNLSSLELGDSALYFCASSGDGYTFGSGTRLTVV.

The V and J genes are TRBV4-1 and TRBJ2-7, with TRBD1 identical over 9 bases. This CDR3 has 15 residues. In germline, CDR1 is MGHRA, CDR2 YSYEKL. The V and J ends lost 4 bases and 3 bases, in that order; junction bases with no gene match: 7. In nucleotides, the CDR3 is TGCGCCAGCAGCCCCGGGACAGGGCTGCTCTACGAGCAGTACTTC. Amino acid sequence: CASSPGTGLLYEQYF.

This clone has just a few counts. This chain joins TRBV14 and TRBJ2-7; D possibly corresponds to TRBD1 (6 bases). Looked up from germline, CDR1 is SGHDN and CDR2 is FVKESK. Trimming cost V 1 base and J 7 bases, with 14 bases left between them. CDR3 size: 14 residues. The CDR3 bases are TGTGCCAGCAGCCAAGGAACCTTCCAGGGGGAGCAGTACGTC. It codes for CASSQGTFQGEQYV.

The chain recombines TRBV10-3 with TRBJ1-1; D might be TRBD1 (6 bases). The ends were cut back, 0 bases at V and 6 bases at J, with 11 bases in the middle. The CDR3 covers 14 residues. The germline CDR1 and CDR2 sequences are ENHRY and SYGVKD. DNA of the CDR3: TGTGCCATCAGTGAGTCCCGGACAGCTGCTGAAGCTTTCTTT. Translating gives CAISESRTAAEAFF.

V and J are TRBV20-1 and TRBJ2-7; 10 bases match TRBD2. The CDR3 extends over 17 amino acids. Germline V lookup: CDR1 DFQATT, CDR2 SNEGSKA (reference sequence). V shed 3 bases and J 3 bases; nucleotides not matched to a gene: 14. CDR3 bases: TGCAGTGCTAGTCCCAAGGCGCTAGCGGGAGATATCTACGAGCAGTACGTC. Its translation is CSASPKALAGDIYEQYV.

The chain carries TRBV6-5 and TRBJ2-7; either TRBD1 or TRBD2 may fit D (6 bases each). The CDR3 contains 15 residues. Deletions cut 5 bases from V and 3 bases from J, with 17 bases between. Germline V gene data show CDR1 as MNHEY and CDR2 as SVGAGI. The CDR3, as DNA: TGTGCCAGCAGTACAAACACGGGGGCCTACTACGAGCAGTACTTC. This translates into CASSTNTGAYYEQYF.

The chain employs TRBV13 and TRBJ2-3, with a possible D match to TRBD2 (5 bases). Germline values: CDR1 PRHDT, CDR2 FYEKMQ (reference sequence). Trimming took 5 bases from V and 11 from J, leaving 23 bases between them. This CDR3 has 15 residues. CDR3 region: CASSPPTARTWVQYF. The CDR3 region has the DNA TGTGCCAGCAGCCCACCAACCGCTAGGACTTGGGTGCAGTATTTT.

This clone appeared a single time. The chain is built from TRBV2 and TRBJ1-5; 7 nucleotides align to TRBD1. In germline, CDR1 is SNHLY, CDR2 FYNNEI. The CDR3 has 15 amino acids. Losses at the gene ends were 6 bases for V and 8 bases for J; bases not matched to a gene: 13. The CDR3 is CASRTVGGFGKPQHF. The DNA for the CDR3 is TGTGCCAGCAGGACAGTAGGGGGCTTCGGGAAGCCCCAGCATTTT.

CDR3 loop: CASSVDVNSYNEQFF. The CDR3 DNA reads TGTGCCAGCAGCGTAGATGTCAACTCCTACAATGAGCAGTTCTTC. This chain links TRBV9 with TRBJ2-1; no clear D. Trimming stripped 0 bases from V and 0 bases from J, with 7 bases between. This CDR3 comprises 15 residues. The germline CDR1 and CDR2 sequences are SGDLS and YYNGEE.